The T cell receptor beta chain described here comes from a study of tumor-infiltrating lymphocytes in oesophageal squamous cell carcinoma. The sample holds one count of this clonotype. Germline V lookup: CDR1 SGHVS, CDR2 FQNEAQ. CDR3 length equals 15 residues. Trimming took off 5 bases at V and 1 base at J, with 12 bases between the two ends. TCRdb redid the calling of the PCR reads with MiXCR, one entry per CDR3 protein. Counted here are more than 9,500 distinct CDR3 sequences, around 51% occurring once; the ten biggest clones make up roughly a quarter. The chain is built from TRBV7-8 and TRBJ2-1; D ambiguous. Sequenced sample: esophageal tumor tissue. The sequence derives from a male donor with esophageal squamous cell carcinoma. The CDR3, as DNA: TGTGCCAGCAGCCGGGCAACAGAATCCTACAATGAGCAGTTCTTC. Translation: CASSRATESYNEQFF. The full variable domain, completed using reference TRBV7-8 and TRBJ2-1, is GAGVSQSPRYKVAKRGQDVALRCDPISGHVSLFWYQQALGQGPEFLTYFQNEAQLDKSGLPSDRFFAERPEGSVSTLKIQRTQQEDSAVYLCASSRATESYNEQFFGPGTRLTVL.